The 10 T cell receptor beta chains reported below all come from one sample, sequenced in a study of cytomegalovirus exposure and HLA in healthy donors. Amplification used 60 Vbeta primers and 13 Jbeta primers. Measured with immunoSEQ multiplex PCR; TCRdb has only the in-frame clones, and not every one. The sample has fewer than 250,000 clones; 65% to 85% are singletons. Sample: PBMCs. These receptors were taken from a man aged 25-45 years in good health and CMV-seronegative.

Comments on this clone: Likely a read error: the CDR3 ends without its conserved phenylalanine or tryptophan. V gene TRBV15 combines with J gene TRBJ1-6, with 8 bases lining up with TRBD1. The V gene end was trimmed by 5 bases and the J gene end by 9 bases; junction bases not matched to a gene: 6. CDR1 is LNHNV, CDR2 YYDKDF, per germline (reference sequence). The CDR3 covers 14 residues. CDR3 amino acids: CATSGRTGFSPLHL. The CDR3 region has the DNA TGTGCCACCAGCGGAAGGACAGGGTTTTCACCCCTCCACCTT.

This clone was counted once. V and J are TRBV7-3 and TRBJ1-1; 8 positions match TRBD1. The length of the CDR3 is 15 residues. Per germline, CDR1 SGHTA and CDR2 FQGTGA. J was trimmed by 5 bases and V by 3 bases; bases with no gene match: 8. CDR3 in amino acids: CASSLTGTGGTEAFF. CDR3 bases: TGTGCCAGCAGCTTGACCGGGACAGGTGGAACTGAAGCTTTCTTT.

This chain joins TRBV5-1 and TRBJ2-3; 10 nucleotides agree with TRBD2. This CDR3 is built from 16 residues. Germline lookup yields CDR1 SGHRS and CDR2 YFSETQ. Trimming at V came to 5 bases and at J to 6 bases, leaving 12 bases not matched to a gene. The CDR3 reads CASSPYSLAGGDTQYF. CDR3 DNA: TGCGCCAGCAGTCCTTATTCTTTAGCGGGGGGCGATACGCAGTATTTT.

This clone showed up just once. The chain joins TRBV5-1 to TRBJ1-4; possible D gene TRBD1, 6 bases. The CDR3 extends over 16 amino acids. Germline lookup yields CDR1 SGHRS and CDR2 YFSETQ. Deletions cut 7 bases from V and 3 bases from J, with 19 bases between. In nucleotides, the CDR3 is TGCGCCAGCGCTGCAGGGGCTCCCGACCCTAATGAAAAACTGTTTTTT. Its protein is CASAAGAPDPNEKLFF.

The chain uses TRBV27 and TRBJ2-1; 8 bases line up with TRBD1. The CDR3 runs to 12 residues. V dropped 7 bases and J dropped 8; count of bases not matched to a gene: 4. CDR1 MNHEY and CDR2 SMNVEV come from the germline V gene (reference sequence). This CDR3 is CASKDRVHEQFF. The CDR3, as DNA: TGTGCCAGCAAGGACAGGGTCCATGAGCAGTTCTTC.

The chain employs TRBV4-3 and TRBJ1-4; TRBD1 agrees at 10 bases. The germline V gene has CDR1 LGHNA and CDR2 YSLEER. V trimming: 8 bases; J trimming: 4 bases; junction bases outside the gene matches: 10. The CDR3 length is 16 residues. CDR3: CASRRDRGLVNEKLFF. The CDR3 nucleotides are TGCGCCAGCCGGAGGGACAGGGGTTTGGTTAATGAAAAACTGTTTTTT.

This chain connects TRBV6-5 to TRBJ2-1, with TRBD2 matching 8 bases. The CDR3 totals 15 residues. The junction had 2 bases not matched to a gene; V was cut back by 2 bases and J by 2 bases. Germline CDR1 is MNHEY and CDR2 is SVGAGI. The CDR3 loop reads CASSYSGGPYNEQFF. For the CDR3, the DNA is TGTGCCAGCAGTTACAGCGGGGGACCCTACAATGAGCAGTTCTTC.

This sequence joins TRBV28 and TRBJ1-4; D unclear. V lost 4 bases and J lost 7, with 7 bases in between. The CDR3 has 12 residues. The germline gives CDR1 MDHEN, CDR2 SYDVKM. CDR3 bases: TGTGCCAGCAGTTCACATCCTGAAAAACTGTTTTTT. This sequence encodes CASSSHPEKLFF.

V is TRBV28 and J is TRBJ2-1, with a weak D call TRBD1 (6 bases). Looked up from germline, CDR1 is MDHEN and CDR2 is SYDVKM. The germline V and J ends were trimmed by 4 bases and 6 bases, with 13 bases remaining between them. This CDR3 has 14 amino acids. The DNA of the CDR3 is TGTGCCAGCAGTTACATAACAGGGTTCAATGAGCAGTTCTTC. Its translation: CASSYITGFNEQFF. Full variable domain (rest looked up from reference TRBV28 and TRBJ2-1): DVKVTQSSRYLVKRTGEKVFLECVQDMDHENMFWYRQDPGLGLRLIYFSYDVKMKEKGDIPEGYSVSREKKERFSLILESASTNQTSMYLCASSYITGFNEQFFGPGTRLTVL.

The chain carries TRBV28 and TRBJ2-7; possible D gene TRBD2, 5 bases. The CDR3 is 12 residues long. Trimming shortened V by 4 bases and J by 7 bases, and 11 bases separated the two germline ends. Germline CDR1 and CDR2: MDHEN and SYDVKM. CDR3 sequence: CASSSRPGEQYF. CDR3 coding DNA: TGTGCCAGCAGTTCCCGACCGGGGGAGCAGTACTTC.